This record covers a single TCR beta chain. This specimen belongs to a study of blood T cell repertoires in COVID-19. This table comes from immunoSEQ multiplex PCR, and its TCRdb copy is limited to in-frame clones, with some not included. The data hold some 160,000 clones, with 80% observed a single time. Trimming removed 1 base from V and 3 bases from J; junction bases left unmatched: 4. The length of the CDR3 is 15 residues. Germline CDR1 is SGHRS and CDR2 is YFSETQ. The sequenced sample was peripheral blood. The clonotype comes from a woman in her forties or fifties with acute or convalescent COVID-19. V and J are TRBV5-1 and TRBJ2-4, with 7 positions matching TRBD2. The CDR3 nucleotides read TGCGCCAGCAGCTTGAGCGGCGGGGGCAAAAACATTCAGTACTTC. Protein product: CASSLSGGGKNIQYF.